This TCR beta chain was sequenced during a study of cytomegalovirus exposure and HLA in healthy donors (dated by TCRdb to the late 2010s). The study in broad terms: An earlier analysis of approximately 640 of the donors reported more than 250 Gb of sequence data and more than 90 million unique TCR beta sequences from 150 million to 200 million T cells. Typing coverage differed by locus: A, B, C, DRB1 and DQB1 were typed in roughly 620-630 donors, DQA1 in 522, DPA1 in some 570, and DPB1 in 400 to 490. Donor age, sex, ethnicity and CMV serostatus were compiled together with the repertoire data. A later analysis re-examined previously published TCR beta repertoires from roughly 720 donors and added high-resolution HLA genotyping to investigate patterns of TCR occurrence. Rather than using new phenotypic data, the later analysis identified candidate immune exposures from TCR beta sequences and from how often those sequences occurred across donors. Of the 350 to 450 genotyped donors, 65% to 90% fell in the genetic ancestry cluster associated with self-reported Caucasian donors. In addition to the first cohort of 650 to 800 subjects, a separate validation cohort of 100 to 150 different subjects was used. Because of strong linkage in the cohort, roughly five DR-DQ haplotypes were treated as single units for association and clustering. An early release covering roughly 600 HLA-typed donors comprised about 300 gigabases of sequencing data and tens of millions of unique TCR sequences. The study combined high-throughput TCR immunosequencing, statistical association of individual TCRs with disease status, and machine learning to predict cytomegalovirus infection status. In an earlier analysis of around 540 of the donors, high-throughput TCR beta sequencing was used to judge whether each TCR beta V gene segment behaved as functional or pseudogenic. Every discovery cohort repertoire had been produced on one sequencing platform. In a later genetic analysis, genome-wide SNP genotypes for about 65% of the roughly 700 donors were used, and that subset was treated as a discovery cohort. The T cell repertoires of 666 subjects were profiled by immunosequencing and related to cytomegalovirus serostatus. Among 300 to 450 genotyped donors of the cohort, an average of roughly 240,000 unique TCR beta nucleotide sequences were sequenced per donor, roughly 20% of them non-productive. HLA typing covered class I and class II loci at four-digit resolution. The study was designed to test whether signatures of past pathogen exposure could be identified by cataloging public T cell receptors.

The protocol used for the library was the immunoSEQ multiplex PCR assay. For the multiplex PCR, a mixture combining 60 forward primers for TCR Vbeta segments and 13 reverse primers for TCR Jbeta segments was used. The CDR3 region of rearranged TCR beta genes was amplified from genomic DNA with a multiplex PCR assay. The Illumina HiSeq System was used to sequence the amplified TCR beta libraries as 87-base-pair reads. The authors' pipeline ran thus. A later analysis counted 65 million to 90 million unique TCR beta chains across the 550 to 750 repertoires, and 9.5 million to 11 million of these chains were shared by at least two donors. Raw reads were error-corrected and collapsed into unique sequences by a nearest-neighbor algorithm in which closely related sequences were merged to remove PCR and sequencing errors. CDR3 sequences were aligned to IMGT reference sequences to assign V, D and J gene segments. For a sequence to be retained, at least a six-nucleotide match to both a V gene segment and a J gene segment was required. Rearrangements were called productive when the CDR3 lacked stop codons and stayed in frame with V and J; all others were non-productive. Following IMGT convention, CDR3 was defined as the stretch from the second conserved V-encoded cysteine up to the conserved J-encoded phenylalanine. In an earlier analysis of more than 550 of the donors, sequences lacking an unambiguous match to a single V gene segment were excluded. An earlier analysis of a few hundred of the donors classified V segments as functional when productive rearrangements were above 56.7% and as segregating when the standard deviation between donors was above 5%. A statistical classification framework was built for diagnosing cytomegalovirus status from the catalog of TCR beta chain sequences. In a later analysis, TCR nucleotide sequences were compared against IMGT/GENE-DB human TR gene sequences so that V and J genes could be assigned. The TCRdist pipeline was used in a later analysis to assign CDR3 sequences and most-parsimonious VDJ recombination scenarios. In a later analysis, each TCR beta chain was defined by its CDR3 amino acid sequence together with its V-gene family, and reads without a unique V-gene family were excluded. To address suspected cross-contamination and a sequencing artifact, a later analysis removed 450 to 700 highly shared, low-generation-probability nucleotide sequences. In a later analysis, a clonal expansion index for each public chain was calculated from normalized within-repertoire ranks of inferred template counts. In a later analysis, generation probabilities were computed using a VDJ recombination model fitted to out-of-frame rearrangements, and the results were checked against IGoR. Hypergeometric tests were used in a later analysis to score TCR-TCR, TCR-HLA and TCR-CMV co-occurrence, with a repertoire-size bias correction applied to the TCR pairs. In a later analysis, false discovery rates were estimated by permuting HLA or CMV assignments 20 times. In a later analysis, co-occurring TCRs were grouped using DBSCAN, and TCRdist sequence similarity was added for clustering within HLA-allele-positive subsets. Repertoires with fewer than 30,000 or more than 120,000 public chains were left out of co-occurrence clustering, as were five repertoires with anomalous nucleotide sharing. The source is immuneACCESS, and TCRdb retained only in-frame sequences with V and J called. Part of the clones is not carried over; for the studies checked, unresolved V genes explain less than half of this, and the remainder is unexplained. V, J and clone size reflect that table, while D and trimming were determined from the DNA. This sample has about 83,000 clones in its table, and 70% to 80% of those were observed once. Of the sample, under 8.5% falls within the top ten clones.

What the work shows at the level of the full study, not this receptor alone: Because HLA typing was missing for some donors at each locus, association tests included only the typed subset. According to a later analysis, parvovirus B19, influenza, CMV and Epstein-Barr virus appeared linked to several top co-occurrence clusters. When HLA alleles, especially DR and DQ, strongly co-occurred, attributing TCR associations to individual alleles was difficult. Some 15 rarely observed V segments, including chromosome 9 orphons, were excluded from the earlier analysis of several hundred of the donors because counts were too low. A later genetic analysis reported fewer N-insertions in productive TCRs among donors in an Asian-associated ancestry cluster than the roughly 620-donor mean. In a later analysis, most CMV-associated TCR beta chains were found to appear HLA-restricted, with HLA associations seemingly driven largely by CMV exposure. According to a later analysis, TCR association rates differed among HLA loci, with DRB1 alleles showing the most associated TCRs and HLA-C alleles showing the fewest. A later genetic analysis associated a missense DCLRE1C variant with V-gene and J-gene trimming of TCR beta chains, and an independent cohort replicated the association. Cytomegalovirus status was reported to be diagnosed by the classifier with high specificity and sensitivity in both the original and validation cohorts. In a later analysis, HLA-associated TCR beta chains showed more clonal expansion and lower generation probabilities than non-associated chains that were equally common. It was suggested by the authors that the approach could potentially be generalized to other disease states and immunological phenotypes. This cohort had only TCR beta chains sequenced, and the lack of alpha or paired-chain data limited which features could be detected. Most TCR sequences were seen in very few donors, while some public TCRs were found in many individuals. Correlated functional status among segregating V segments might be attributable to linkage disequilibrium, but an unknown experimental factor could not be ruled out. In vitro tests confirmed that three of the cytomegalovirus-associated TCR beta chains recognize cytomegalovirus antigens. A further reported finding was that TCR beta sequences accurately predicted the HLA-A and HLA-B alleles for most subjects in the first cohort. Some IMGT-functional V segments, including TRBV6-2 and TRBV6-3, could not be distinguished by the 87-base-pair reads and were therefore excluded. An earlier analysis of several hundred of the donors showed that most TCR beta V segments appeared in productive rearrangements either about 87% or about 30% of the time, which broadly matched IMGT annotations. For the cohort, immune exposure information was limited to CMV serostatus. The sequencing pipeline was judged likely to have produced a cluster of highly shared sequence variants as a technical artifact. In a later analysis, some 17,000 TCR beta sequences were associated with specific HLA alleles at a false discovery rate of 0.05. The study gave a list of under 200 TCR beta chains associated with cytomegalovirus. The presence/absence analyses assumed that sequencing depth was roughly uniform across donors, and that assumption may not be true.

Concerning this clone: This clone's antigen is unknown. Base qualities are not provided; no much larger clone lies one nucleotide away.

V is reduced by 7 bases and J by 8 bases, leaving a spacing of 14 bases between them. The CDR3 holds 12 amino acids from the cysteine to the phenylalanine. The only DNA kept is the CDR3, 36 bases in frame from the first base. Per the germline V gene, MDHEN is the CDR1 and SYDVKM is the CDR2. The cohort was made up of about 670 healthy bone marrow donors. All cohort members were sampled while nominally healthy, although unrecorded immune exposures were likely present. The donor tested CMV seronegative and was one of the 352 seronegative cohort members. Each donor provided a peripheral blood sample, and peripheral blood mononuclear cells were used for TCR beta sequencing. Genomic DNA was extracted from the blood cell samples with the Qiagen DNeasy Blood Extraction Kit.

The rearrangement joined TRBV28 to TRBJ1-1; possibly the D gene is TRBD1, per 5 matching bases. Sample: PBMCs. This receptor was obtained from a man in his fifties or sixties in good health and CMV-seronegative. For the CDR3, the sequence is CASTGGGGEAFF. The nucleotide sequence is TGTGCCAGCACGGGGGGGGGAGGGGAAGCTTTCTTT.